A single sample is the source of the 5 T cell receptor beta chains below, sequenced in a study of molecular identifiers for immune sequencing clone quantification (dated by TCRdb to 2016 to 2018). The library was built by means of PCR. This sample was sequenced with an Illumina HiSeq 4000. The raw public reads went through TCRdb reprocessing: fastp at Q25, MiXCR clone calling, in-frame beta chains kept. Rows with one shared CDR3 protein collapse into an entry with the most common genes and DNA. For this sample there are more than 450,000 distinct CDR3 sequences; around 21% appear just once. The ten biggest clones cover about 0.8% of the sample. Sequencing input: naive CD8+ T cells from blood, with Jurkat cell RNA spiked in. The cell subset or site tag for this specimen amounts to: FACS-sorted CD8+CD4-CCR7+CD45RA+ naive T cells. Every receptor here comes from a human donor in good health. Some libraries in this study had Jurkat cell RNA spiked in.

This clonotype occurred many times. This chain connects TRBV27 to TRBJ1-5; D gene unclear. Germline CDR1 MNHEY, CDR2 SMNVEV (reference sequence). This CDR3 comprises 17 residues. V was pared by 6 bases and J by 0 bases, with 18 bases between. CDR3 DNA: TGTGCCAGCAGCCAACACAACGGAGCTTATAGCAATCAGCCCCAGCATTTT. As protein: CASSQHNGAYSNQPQHF.

The chain has TRBV30 and TRBJ2-7, with D possibly called TRBD1 or TRBD2 (5 bases each). Per germline, CDR1 GTSNPN and CDR2 SVGIG (reference sequence). The V end was cut by 2 bases, the J end by 6 bases, with 14 bases between. The CDR3 has 13 amino acids. The CDR3 DNA sequence: TGTGCCTGGAGTAGAGGGGCAGGGACCGAGCAGTACTTC. This encodes CAWSRGAGTEQYF.

In this sample, this clonotype turned up a few times. This sequence joins TRBV18 and TRBJ2-2; 15 nucleotides agree with TRBD2. This CDR3 region has 20 residues. With 3 bases clipped from V and 0 bases from J, the junction kept 8 bases outside the gene matches. Germline V gives CDR1 KGHSH, CDR2 LQKENI. The CDR3 DNA is TGTGCCAGCTCACCTTATACCGGGACTAGCGGGAGGACGAACACCGGGGAGCTGTTTTTT. Its protein is CASSPYTGTSGRTNTGELFF.

There are many counts of this clonotype. V and J are TRBV7-9 and TRBJ1-5, with D maybe TRBD1 (6 bases). Trimming stripped 0 bases from V and 6 bases from J, with 12 bases between. Germline V gives CDR1 SEHNR, CDR2 FQNEAQ (reference sequence). The CDR3 is 15 amino acids. The CDR3 region has the DNA TGTGCCAGCAGCTTAGCATCCGGGGGCGTTCAGCCCCAGCATTTT. It translates to CASSLASGGVQPQHF.

This clonotype was detected many times. This chain uses TRBV12-3 or TRBV12-4 with TRBJ1-1; 9 bases align to TRBD1. Trimming took 5 bases from V and 5 from J; bases not matched to a gene: 6. The length of the CDR3 is 14 residues. CDR3 bases: TGTGCCAGCAGTCCCGGGACAGGGAGGACTGAAGCTTTCTTT. It codes for CASSPGTGRTEAFF.